These 11 T cell receptor beta chains came from one sample sequenced in a study of Ad26.COV2.S vaccination and SARS-CoV-2 variants. The treatment denotes: 15 to 20 received Ad26.COV2.S at low or high dose, single or two shots; a few received placebo; per-sample allocation not given. Samples analyzed were those drawn on day 63 after the first vaccine or placebo injection. The table came from immunoSEQ multiplex PCR; TCRdb's copy has only in-frame clones and leaves some out. The profile covers fewer than 500,000 clones, with 90% appearing a single time and approximately 4.5% taken by the ten largest. Sequences were derived from peripheral blood, sampled in a trial of Ad26.COV2.S vaccine versus placebo. The receptors were gathered from a person aged 18-60 years who received the Ad26.COV2.S COVID-19 vaccine or a placebo.

The chain couples TRBV19 to TRBJ2-2, with a possible D match to TRBD1 (6 bases). CDR1 and CDR2 (germline): LNHDA, SQIVND (reference sequence). V shed 5 bases and J shed 6 bases, with 13 bases lying between them. The CDR3 has 14 amino acids. CDR3 loop: CASSDRNIAGELFF. In nucleotides, the CDR3 is TGTGCCAGTAGTGACAGGAACATCGCCGGGGAGCTGTTTTTT.

This chain links TRBV6-1 with TRBJ2-7; D may correspond to TRBD1 or TRBD2 (6 bases each). V dropped 0 bases and J dropped 4 bases, with 16 bases sitting between them. CDR1 MNHNS and CDR2 SASEGT come from the germline V gene. CDR3 length: 16 amino acids. CDR3 sequence (DNA): TGTGCCAGCAGTGAAGCGGGGTGGGGGGCACAATACGAGCAGTACTTC. Amino acids: CASSEAGWGAQYEQYF.

This clone was observed once. The V gene is TRBV6-2 or TRBV6-3, the J gene TRBJ2-3; D unclear. Trimming took off 2 bases at V and 6 bases at J, with 9 bases between the two ends. The CDR3 contains 13 residues. Per the germline V gene, CDR1 is MNHEY and CDR2 is SVGEGT. The CDR3 coding sequence is TGTGCCAGCAGTTACCCCAATTTGGATACGCAGTATTTT. Translating gives CASSYPNLDTQYF.

The V call is TRBV29-1, the J call TRBJ2-7; 8 nucleotides agree with TRBD1. The CDR3 sequence is 13 residues long. V trimming: 0 bases; J trimming: 3 bases; junction bases outside the gene matches: 1. Per germline, CDR1 SQVTM and CDR2 ANQGSEA. The CDR3 coding sequence is TGCAGCGTTGAAGACGGACAGGGCTACGAGCAGTACTTC. It is translated as CSVEDGQGYEQYF.

The genes are TRBV6-5 and TRBJ1-3; D might be TRBD1 (5 bases). Trimming removed 7 bases at V and 0 bases at J, with 13 bases between. CDR1 MNHEY and CDR2 SVGAGI come from the germline V gene. The CDR3 runs to 15 residues. CDR3 residues: CASNDDSISGNTIYF. CDR3 sequence (DNA): TGTGCCAGCAACGACGACAGTATCTCTGGAAACACCATATATTTT.

This clone was observed once. The chain couples TRBV10-3 to TRBJ1-3; D remains unclear. V lost 10 bases, J lost 4 bases, and 17 bases lay in between. Germline CDR1 reads ENHRY; CDR2 reads SYGVKD. This CDR3 is built from 14 residues. The DNA for the CDR3 is TGTGCCACAGGAGGCGGCATGGGGGGAAACACCATATATTTT. This gives the protein CATGGGMGGNTIYF.

The rearrangement uses TRBV18 and TRBJ1-2, with D possibly being TRBD1 (5 bases). Between the trimmed V and J ends, which lost 0 bases and 6 bases, there was a span of 11 bases. The germline gives CDR1 KGHSH, CDR2 LQKENI. This CDR3 spans 14 amino acids. This chain's CDR3 is CASSPPLGGNGYTF. In DNA, the CDR3 is TGTGCCAGCTCACCACCACTCGGGGGAAATGGCTACACCTTC.

V gene TRBV19 combines with J gene TRBJ1-4, with D perhaps matching TRBD1 (5 bases). This CDR3 is built from 14 residues. V shed 5 bases and J shed 7 bases, with 14 bases lying between them. The V gene's germline CDR1 is LNHDA and CDR2 SQIVND (reference sequence). CDR3 residues: CASSPEGLGEKLFF. DNA of the CDR3: TGTGCCAGTAGTCCAGAGGGGCTCGGTGAAAAACTGTTTTTT.

This clone was detected a few times. This rearrangement joins TRBV7-2 to TRBJ2-1; TRBD2 aligns across 14 bases. This CDR3 is built from 18 residues. Looked up from germline, CDR1 is SGHTA and CDR2 is FQGNSA. The V and J ends lost 1 base and 1 base, in that order; junction bases with no gene match: 3. CDR3 in DNA: TGTGCCAGCAGCTTAGGGACTAGCGGGAGGCGGTCCTACAATGAGCAGTTCTTC. Its protein is CASSLGTSGRRSYNEQFF.

The J gene is TRBJ1-5, the V gene TRBV7-8; no reliable D call. V dropped 4 bases and J dropped 2 bases, with 6 bases sitting between them. CDR1 and CDR2 from the germline V gene are SGHVS and FQNEAQ. The CDR3 runs 13 residues. The CDR3 nucleotides read TGTGCCAGCAGCTGGATAGGCAATCAGCCCCAGCATTTT. As protein: CASSWIGNQPQHF.

V is TRBV28 and J is TRBJ2-1, with 10 positions matching TRBD2. The germline gives CDR1 MDHEN, CDR2 SYDVKM. The CDR3 runs to 16 residues. Trimming at V came to 1 base and at J to 7 bases, leaving 7 bases not matched to a gene. The chain's CDR3 is CASSLYRSGRENEQFF. The CDR3 nucleotides are TGTGCCAGCAGTTTATACCGGAGCGGGAGGGAGAATGAGCAGTTCTTC.